These T cell receptor beta chains were read from a single sample in a study of CD4 T cells in relation to SARS-CoV-2 and coronaviruses. Assay used: immunoSEQ multiplex PCR; TCRdb lists only in-frame clones, some missing. The table lists about 54,000 clones, just over 90% of them singletons. Sequencing was performed on naive CD4+ T cells from PBMCs. The receptors were gathered from an adult with COVID-19. CDR3s include the opening cysteine and the closing phenylalanine or tryptophan. The D gene is left open where the match is weak. For some rows the clone size is stated as once, few or many, or as a class when expanded; others skip it.

-	TRBV19	TRBJ2-7	TRBD1	TGTGCCAGTAGCCTCTCGACAGGGGTGGCCTACGAGCAGTACTTC	CASSLSTGVAYEQYF
-	TRBV28	TRBJ1-2	-	TGTGCCAGCAGTTTACCCAACTATGGCTACACCTTC	CASSLPNYGYTF
-	TRBV3-1/TRBV3-2	TRBJ2-5	-	TGTGCCAGCAGCCAACCCAAAGACGGGGGAGGCCAGTACTTC	CASSQPKDGGGQYF
-	TRBV3-1/TRBV3-2	TRBJ2-1	TRBD2	TGTGCCAGCAGCCAAGCGATTTTAGCGGGAGGGGTCAATGAGCAGTTCTTC	CASSQAILAGGVNEQFF
-	TRBV6-6	TRBJ2-3	TRBD2	TGTGCCAGCAGTCGTCTAGCGGGAGGCGGGGCAGATACGCAGTATTTT	CASSRLAGGGADTQYF
-	TRBV2	TRBJ2-7	-	TGTGCCAGCGGACAGCACTACGAGCAGTACTTC	CASGQHYEQYF
-	TRBV6-5	TRBJ1-1	-	TGTGCCAGCAGTTACTCTTGGCAGATGACTGAAGCTTTCTTT	CASSYSWQMTEAFF
-	TRBV9	TRBJ2-7	-	TGTGCCAGCAGCGCCTCGTTTTCGCCGGGACTCCGGTCCAACGAGCAGTACTTC	CASSASFSPGLRSNEQYF
-	TRBV6-6	TRBJ2-5	TRBD1	TGTGCCAGCAGATCTCCGACAGGGTTGGAGACCCAGTACTTC	CASRSPTGLETQYF
-	TRBV3-1/TRBV3-2	TRBJ2-6	-	TGTGCCAGCAGCCAACACTCTGGGGCCAACGTCCTGACTTTC	CASSQHSGANVLTF
once	TRBV2	TRBJ2-7	-	TGTGCCAGCAGTGGGGGTTACAGGGACGAGCAGTACTTC	CASSGGYRDEQYF
-	TRBV10-3	TRBJ2-1	-	TGTGCCATCATGGAGGCGAATGAGCAGTTCTTC	CAIMEANEQFF
-	TRBV28	TRBJ2-3	-	TGTGCCACCCGGGACTCCGGCCCAGATACGCAGTATTTT	CATRDSGPDTQYF
-	TRBV7-3	TRBJ2-3	TRBD2	TGTGCCAGCAGCTCCAGCGCAGGATCTAGCGGGAGGGAAACAGATACGCAGTATTTT	CASSSSAGSSGRETDTQYF
-	TRBV9	TRBJ2-5	TRBD2	TGTGCCAGCAGCGGACCGCCCCTAGCGGGAACAGAGACCCAGTACTTC	CASSGPPLAGTETQYF
-	TRBV5-4	TRBJ2-5	-	TGTGCCAGCAGCTCAGCGACAGGATCCCAAGAGACCCAGTACTTC	CASSSATGSQETQYF